This T cell receptor beta chain was found in a study of CDR3 diversity in severe acne. TCRdb re-derived calls from the PCR reads in MiXCR, one entry per CDR3 protein. Of about 84,000 distinct CDR3 sequences listed, under 60% are singletons. This clonotype has ten or more counts. This CDR3 has 16 amino acids. CDR1 is DFQATT and CDR2 is SNEGSKA in the germline V gene (reference sequence). Trimming took 6 bases from V and 4 from J, leaving 21 bases between them. The chain is built from TRBV20-1 and TRBJ1-4, with D perhaps TRBD1 (6 bases). This TCR was sampled from a male donor in good health, without acne. The material sequenced was blood. CDR3 residues: CSAPGAHLGGNEKLFF. The CDR3 coding sequence is TGCAGTGCCCCCGGGGCACATCTAGGGGGTAATGAAAAACTGTTTTTT.